The 25 T cell receptor beta chains in this list originate from one sample, sequenced in a study of vaccination and CD4 T cells after COVID-19. No antigen has been identified for these receptors. Sequencing of cultured CD4+ T cell DNA used the Oncomine TCR Beta short-read assay. TCRdb processed the PCR reads anew with MiXCR; each CDR3 protein has one entry. This sample has some 14,000 distinct CDR3 sequences, with roughly 24% found just once. Treatment reported: roughly ten-day PBMC culture with coronavirus spike peptide pools or control peptides (ViraFEST assay). Sample: CD4+ T cells from blood, cultured in vitro, taken after SARS-CoV-2 vaccination. These receptors were collected from a human donor who had recovered from COVID-19.

This clonotype is medium-sized in the sample. The chain is built from TRBV19 and TRBJ1-5; D is perhaps TRBD1 (6 bases). Germline CDR1 and CDR2: LNHDA and SQIVND (reference sequence). CDR3 length: 15 amino acids. Trimming left V 7 bases short and J 7 bases short, with 20 bases between. CDR3 sequence (DNA): TGTGCCAGTAACCCAAGTGGGGGGGGCAGGCAGCCCCAGCATTTT. Translated: CASNPSGGGRQPQHF.

A few counts support this clonotype. This chain links TRBV20-1 with TRBJ1-6; D perhaps matches TRBD1 (5 bases). The CDR3 sequence is 15 residues long. The V end was cut by 5 bases, the J end by 0 bases, with 11 bases between. Germline values: CDR1 DFQATT, CDR2 SNEGSKA (reference sequence). The CDR3 protein is CSAADRSSYNSPLHF. CDR3 nucleotide sequence: TGCAGTGCTGCCGACAGAAGCTCCTATAATTCACCCCTCCACTTT.

The chain carries TRBV6-1 and TRBJ1-4; D not certain. The germline CDR1 and CDR2 sequences are MNHNS and SASEGT. With 6 bases removed from V and 0 bases from J, the gap between germline ends came to 11 bases. This CDR3 is 15 amino acids long. The CDR3 coding sequence is TGTGCCAGCAGGGTAGACGGATCAACTAATGAAAAACTGTTTTTT. Translation gives CASRVDGSTNEKLFF.

A few counts support this clonotype. The chain employs TRBV6-2 or TRBV6-3 and TRBJ2-5; D is perhaps TRBD2 (7 bases). CDR3 length: 14 residues. Germline V gene data show CDR1 as MNHEY and CDR2 as SVGEGT. Trimming removed 5 bases at V and 4 bases at J, with 14 bases between. CDR3 DNA sequence: TGTGCCAGCAGTGGGGGGGGGGCGAGAGAGACCCAGTACTTC. It yields the protein CASSGGGARETQYF.

In its sample, this clonotype was seen a few times. The chain is built from TRBV4-3 and TRBJ1-1, with 9 bases aligning to TRBD1. V shed 8 bases and J 2 bases; nucleotides not matched to a gene: 9. This CDR3 is 15 amino acids long. Germline assignment: CDR1 LGHNA and CDR2 YSLEER. The CDR3 sequence is CASRNRGRENTEAFF. The CDR3 nucleotides read TGCGCCAGCCGCAACAGGGGGCGGGAAAACACTGAAGCTTTCTTT.

This sequence joins TRBV19 and TRBJ2-7, with D perhaps matching TRBD2 (6 bases). In germline, CDR1 is LNHDA, CDR2 SQIVND (reference sequence). The CDR3 consists of 16 residues. The V and J ends lost 5 bases and 0 bases respectively, with 17 bases between them. CDR3 residues: CASSRPGRGNSYEQYF. Written as DNA, the CDR3 is TGTGCCAGTAGTCGCCCGGGGCGCGGGAACTCCTACGAGCAGTACTTC.

This rearrangement joins TRBV30 to TRBJ2-7; TRBD1 might be the D (6 bases). Looked up from germline, CDR1 is GTSNPN and CDR2 is SVGIG (reference sequence). CDR3 length: 15 residues. Trimming cost V 0 bases and J 0 bases, with 12 bases left between them. The CDR3 DNA is TGTGCCTGGAGTGTACGTCAGGGGAGCTCCTACGAGCAGTACTTC. Protein sequence: CAWSVRQGSSYEQYF.

Concerning this clonotype: No conserved phenylalanine or tryptophan is present at the end of the CDR3, so a read error is the likely explanation. The chain links TRBV7-9 to TRBJ1-2; 9 bases are a match to TRBD1. The CDR3 sequence is 16 residues long. With 3 bases clipped from V and 3 bases from J, the junction kept 8 bases outside the gene matches. The germline gives CDR1 SEHNR, CDR2 FQNEAQ (reference sequence). CDR3 protein: CASSFRGQGRDYGYTL. The CDR3 DNA sequence: TGTGCCAGCAGCTTCCGGGGACAGGGCAGGGACTATGGCTACACCCTC.

V is TRBV7-2 and J is TRBJ1-1, with D perhaps TRBD1 (5 bases). The V gene's germline CDR1 is SGHTA and CDR2 FQGNSA. The CDR3 is 14 residues long. The V end was cut by 1 base, the J end by 4 bases, with 10 bases between. The CDR3: CASSLEGPLTEAFF. For the CDR3, the DNA is TGTGCCAGCAGCTTAGAGGGGCCCCTCACTGAAGCTTTCTTT.

The chain carries TRBV24-1 and TRBJ2-2; unclear D gene. CDR1 is KGHDR, CDR2 SFDVKD, per germline. V was trimmed by 3 bases and J by 2 bases, leaving 9 bases between them. The CDR3 has 15 residues. This CDR3 is CATSDRAVNTGELFF. CDR3 in DNA: TGTGCCACCAGTGATCGGGCAGTTAACACCGGGGAGCTGTTTTTT.

The sample holds a few counts of this clonotype. The chain joins TRBV10-2 to TRBJ2-2; 8 bases are shared with TRBD1. Germline V gene sequence: CDR1 WSHSY, CDR2 SAAADI. There are 14 residues in the CDR3. Trimming took 8 bases from V and 5 from J; bases not matched to a gene: 7. As DNA, the CDR3 is TGCGCCAGCCGCGGGACAGGACGAACCGGGGAGCTGTTTTTT. Its protein product is CASRGTGRTGELFF.

The chain is built from TRBV12-3 or TRBV12-4 and TRBJ2-1; no clear D. The V end was cut by 2 bases, the J end by 7 bases, with 3 bases between. The CDR3 spans 11 residues. CDR3 in amino acids: CASSLRNEQFF. Here the CDR3 DNA reads TGTGCCAGCAGTTTAAGGAATGAGCAGTTCTTC.

The chain carries TRBV6-1 and TRBJ1-3; D possibly corresponds to TRBD1 (5 bases). CDR3 length: 16 residues. Between the trimmed V and J ends, which lost 6 bases and 4 bases, there was a span of 19 bases. Germline V gene sequence: CDR1 MNHNS, CDR2 SASEGT. CDR3 nucleotide sequence: TGTGCCAGCAGGCCCCCAATGGAAGGGGCGGGAAACACCATATATTTT. This encodes CASRPPMEGAGNTIYF.

The V and J genes are TRBV4-3 and TRBJ1-1; perhaps TRBD1 as D (6 bases). Per the germline V gene, CDR1 is LGHNA and CDR2 is YSLEER. V lost 5 bases to trimming and J lost 1 base, with 14 bases between them. This CDR3 region has 15 residues. The CDR3 loop is CASSWSGQPNTEAFF. The CDR3 nucleotides read TGCGCCAGCAGCTGGTCCGGACAGCCGAACACTGAAGCTTTCTTT.

On this clonotype: A read error may explain this, as a much larger clone is one base away. This chain links TRBV6-1 with TRBJ1-5, with 9 nucleotides matching TRBD1. This CDR3 has 15 residues. Germline V gene data show CDR1 as MNHNS and CDR2 as SASEGT. The CDR3 reads CASRVDRGSNQPQNF. The CDR3 nucleotides are TGTGCCAGCAGAGTCGACAGGGGGAGCAATCAGCCCCAGAATTTT.

This clonotype was seen a few times. The rearrangement joins TRBV29-1 to TRBJ1-5; 9 bases fit TRBD1. The junction had 0 bases not matched to a gene; V was cut back by 4 bases and J by 5 bases. The CDR3 length is 12 residues. Germline V gives CDR1 SQVTM, CDR2 ANQGSEA. Written as DNA, the CDR3 is TGCAGCGTTGGACAGGGGGATCAGCCCCAGCATTTT. Translating it yields CSVGQGDQPQHF. The entire variable domain, with the rest obtained from reference TRBV29-1 and TRBJ1-5, is as follows: SAVISQKPSRDICQRGTSLTIQCQVDSQVTMMFWYRQQPGQSLTLIATANQGSEATYESGFVIDKFPISRPNLTFSTLTVSNMSPEDSSIYLCSVGQGDQPQHFGDGTRLSIL.

This clonotype appeared a few times. The chain couples TRBV10-1 to TRBJ1-2; unclear D gene. The germline gives CDR1 WNHNN, CDR2 SYGVQD (reference sequence). Trimming took off 0 bases at V and 8 bases at J, with 13 bases between the two ends. The CDR3 covers 14 residues. The CDR3 sequence: CASSESRVEVGYTF. CDR3 DNA: TGCGCCAGCAGTGAGTCGCGGGTGGAAGTGGGCTACACCTTC.

Turning to this clonotype: The germline gene is not matched at one end of the junction; a read error may be the cause. The chain couples TRBV6-2 or TRBV6-3 to TRBJ1-2; 7 nucleotides agree with TRBD1. Germline CDR1 and CDR2: MNHEY and SVGEGT. The CDR3 runs 16 residues. The CDR3 loop reads CVSSLGTAQANYGYTF. Written as DNA, the CDR3 is TGTGTCAGCAGTTTGGGGACAGCTCAAGCTAACTATGGCTACACCTTC.

This clonotype appeared a few times. The chain uses TRBV28 and TRBJ1-4, with TRBD1 matching over 7 bases. Trimming cost V 4 bases and J 9 bases; bases outside gene matches: 11. Germline loops: CDR1 MDHEN, CDR2 SYDVKM. There are 15 residues in the CDR3. In DNA, the CDR3 is TGTGCCAGCAGTTCACAGGGACAGCTTATGAAAAAACTGTTTTTT. Translation: CASSSQGQLMKKLFF. Full variable domain (outside the CDR3, taken from reference TRBV28 and TRBJ1-4): DVKVTQSSRYLVKRTGEKVFLECVQDMDHENMFWYRQDPGLGLRLIYFSYDVKMKEKGDIPEGYSVSREKKERFSLILESASTNQTSMYLCASSSQGQLMKKLFFGSGTQLSVL.

This clonotype has a handful of counts. V and J are TRBV20-1 and TRBJ1-2, with TRBD1 matching 9 bases. The CDR3 has 14 amino acids. V lost 2 bases and J lost 5; bases outside the gene matches: 6. Germline lookup yields CDR1 DFQATT and CDR2 SNEGSKA (reference sequence). The CDR3 loop is CSARPQGAGYGYTF. The DNA for the CDR3 is TGCAGTGCTAGACCACAGGGGGCGGGATATGGCTACACCTTC.

This clonotype is labeled as medium-sized. The V call is TRBV19, the J call TRBJ2-4, with TRBD2 matching over 7 bases. Germline trimming cut 5 bases from V and 0 bases from J; bases unmatched to any gene: 7. Germline CDR1 and CDR2: LNHDA and SQIVND (reference sequence). The CDR3 has 16 amino acids. CDR3 in DNA: TGTGCCAGTAGTCGCCGGGGGGACCTAGCCAAAAACATTCAGTACTTC. Translated: CASSRRGDLAKNIQYF.

The V call is TRBV5-1, the J call TRBJ2-2; TRBD2 is a possible D gene (6 bases). Trimming removed 7 bases from V and 2 bases from J, with 6 bases in between. Germline CDR1 reads SGHRS; CDR2 reads YFSETQ. CDR3 length: 12 amino acids. CDR3 residues: CASGTNTGELFF. The CDR3, as DNA: TGCGCCAGCGGGACTAACACCGGGGAGCTGTTTTTT.

V and J are TRBV5-5 and TRBJ2-1; 7 nucleotides agree with TRBD2. This CDR3 has 15 amino acids. Germline values: CDR1 SGHKS, CDR2 YYEKEE (reference sequence). The junction had 4 bases not matched to a gene; V was cut back by 2 bases and J by 2 bases. Here the CDR3 DNA reads TGTGCCAGCAGCTTTGTGCTAGCGGCCTACAATGAGCAGTTCTTC. Translation gives CASSFVLAAYNEQFF.

The chain recombines TRBV2 with TRBJ2-7; 10 nucleotides line up with TRBD2. The CDR3 has 15 amino acids. The V and J ends lost 5 bases and 6 bases, in that order; junction bases with no gene match: 10. Germline CDR1 and CDR2: SNHLY and FYNNEI. The CDR3 protein is CASSYWLAGAGEQYF. As DNA, the CDR3 is TGTGCCAGCAGTTATTGGCTAGCGGGAGCGGGCGAGCAGTACTTC.

V is TRBV19 and J is TRBJ2-2, with D tentatively TRBD1 or TRBD2 (5 bases each). V gave up 0 bases and J gave up 4 bases, with 12 bases separating them. The CDR3 contains 16 residues. From germline, CDR1 is LNHDA and CDR2 SQIVND (reference sequence). CDR3 protein: CASSIDGGSTTGELFF. The CDR3 DNA reads as TGTGCCAGTAGTATAGATGGGGGATCCACCACCGGGGAGCTGTTTTTT.